The present T cell receptor (beta chain) was sequenced within a study of beta chain features in type 1 diabetes (dated by TCRdb to the late 2010s). Notes on the research overall: Mean age, gender distribution, total cell number and subset yield did not differ between patients and healthy donors. A total of roughly 100,000,000 sorted cells were examined across all samples, and the number of cells per subset was strongly correlated with RNA yield. Regulatory and stem cell-like memory subsets were isolated from only 8 patients and about 8 healthy donors, whereas naive and central memory subsets came from all 28 donors. In the study, recently diagnosed type 1 diabetes patients and matched healthy donors were compared on the TCRB repertoires of their sorted circulating CD4+ T cell subsets. The paper's findings and limits, for the study overall: Sequencing cDNA rather than genomic DNA could over-represent highly expressing activated cells, although activation and CD3 levels did not differ between groups. Shorter templates might have been favored by PCR, but patient and control samples were amplified and corrected together, so both groups would have been affected equally by any skew. Type 1 diabetes patients showed a moderate but significant shortening of TCRB CDR3 length in all four CD4+ subsets. Naive, central memory and regulatory TCRB repertoires appeared to be more alike among patients than among healthy donors. Because small numbers of individuals were included in the HLA sub-analyses, any influence of HLA type on TCRB rearrangement was left unresolved. At VDJ recombination sites, type 1 diabetes patients had fewer insertions and more deleted nucleotides, which implies abnormalities in thymic rearrangement.

The junction shows trimming of 7 bases on V and 4 bases on J, plus 10 bases between the germline ends. CDR1 and CDR2 were assigned from the germline V gene as MNHEY and SVGAGI. Reading from cysteine to phenylalanine, the CDR3 counts 12 amino acids. Of the read, only the CDR3 DNA is kept; its 36 bases are in frame from base 1. Each donor gave one peripheral blood draw, roughly 0.12 L on average, collected into heparinised tubes. A BD FACSAria II and a panel including CD45RO, CCR7, CD25, CD127, CD95 and CD27 were used to sort naive, central memory, regulatory and stem cell-like memory CD4+ T cells. All sorted populations exceeded 95% purity. PBMCs were isolated right away by Lymphoprep density gradient centrifugation and were stained directly, without culture. Samples were stained and sorted in pairs, with one healthy donor and one patient per experiment, so that batch effects were minimized. The entire isolated RNA was reverse transcribed using the High Capacity cDNA Reverse Transcription Kit, and thus expressed TCRB transcripts were sequenced. Deep immunoSEQ sequencing was applied to naive, central memory and regulatory T cell samples, giving an average of around 3.8 million total reads per sample. Sorted cells were lysed in RLT buffer and RNA was extracted with DNase-treated RNeasy Micro or Mini kits, depending on cell number. Each cell subset was processed separately to prevent cross-contamination, with patient and healthy donor samples processed together. TCRB sequences were amplified from cDNA with the immunoSEQ multiplex PCR, producing 87-bp fragments spanning the CDR3 region. Sequencing of the amplicons was done on the Illumina HiSeq platform. Per the authors' processing: PCR bias was corrected computationally using synthetic template baselines, and reads within Hamming distance 2 were collapsed, with unmergeable singletons discarded. By aligning reads against IMGT, V, D and J genes, CDR3 length, and insertions or deletions at six rearrangement sites were assigned. Within each subset, clonotype counts were normalized to sorted cell number, and only after that were true diversity and Gini coefficients computed with the tcR R package. The overlap coefficient, calculated on TCRB nucleotide sequences, was used to quantify repertoire sharing. As a proxy for the pre-selection repertoire, out-of-frame TCRB sequences from naive cells were analyzed. Not all clones reach the TCRdb copy of this immuneACCESS table, which keeps in-frame sequences only. Checked studies attribute under half of the gap to unresolved V genes and leave the rest unexplained. For V, J and clone size, that table is used; D and trimming come from the DNA. This sample comprises hundreds of thousands of clones, roughly 15% of them detected only once. The ten largest clones add up to about 0.086% of the sample.

Comment on this clone: Its antigen remains unidentified. The record has no base qualities; no much larger clone is one base away.

This TCR was sampled from a man younger than 35 in good health. Sequenced material: naive CD4+ T cells from blood. The label giving this sample's cell subset or site can be read as: true naive CD4+ T cells. The V gene is TRBV6-5 and the J gene is TRBJ2-5, with TRBD1 perhaps the D gene, on 6 matching bases. The encoded CDR3 is CASTGVAETQYF. In nucleotides, the sequence is TGTGCCAGCACAGGGGTTGCAGAGACCCAGTACTTC.